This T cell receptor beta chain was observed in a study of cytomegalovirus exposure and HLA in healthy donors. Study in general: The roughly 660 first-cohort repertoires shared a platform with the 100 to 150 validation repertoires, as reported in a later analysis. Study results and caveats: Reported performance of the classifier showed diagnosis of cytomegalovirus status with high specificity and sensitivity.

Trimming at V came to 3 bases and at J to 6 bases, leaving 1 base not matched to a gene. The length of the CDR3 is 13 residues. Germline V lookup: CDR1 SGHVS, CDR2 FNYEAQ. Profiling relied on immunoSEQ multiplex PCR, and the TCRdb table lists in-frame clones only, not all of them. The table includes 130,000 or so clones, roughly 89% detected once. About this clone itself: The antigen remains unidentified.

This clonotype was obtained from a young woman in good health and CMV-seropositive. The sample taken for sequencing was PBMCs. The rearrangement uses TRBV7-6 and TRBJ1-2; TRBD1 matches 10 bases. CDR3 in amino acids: CASSLGQGHGYTF. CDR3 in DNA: TGTGCCAGCAGCTTGGGACAGGGGCATGGCTACACCTTC.